This is a list of T cell receptor beta chains from one sample in a study of radiotherapy plus CTLA-4 blockade in lung cancer. The method was immunoSEQ multiplex PCR; TCRdb's version includes in-frame clones alone and lacks a portion of them. The table lists approximately 90,000 clones, roughly four fifths of them singletons, with more than 0.75% in the top ten. The material was peripheral blood, obtained from a patient treated with radiotherapy plus ipilimumab. The receptors come from a human donor with non-small cell lung cancer who had stable disease on radiotherapy plus ipilimumab. Each CDR3 is given with its conserved first and last residue. A D gene is named only where the DNA matches it firmly. The size entry is marked missing in some rows and otherwise reads once, few, many or a size class.

.,TRBD1,TRBJ1-4,TRBV5-4,CASSIQGAGEKLFF,TGTGCCAGCAGCATACAGGGGGCGGGTGAAAAACTGTTTTTT
.,.,TRBJ1-2,TRBV27,CASSFNNNYGYTF,TGTGCCAGCAGTTTCAACAATAACTATGGCTACACCTTC
.,.,TRBJ1-2,TRBV7-9,CASSLAEVDGYTF,TGTGCCAGCAGCTTGGCCGAGGTGGATGGCTACACCTTC
.,.,TRBJ1-1,TRBV6-5,CASGTYSLMNTEAFF,TGTGCCAGTGGTACTTACTCCCTTATGAACACTGAAGCTTTCTTT
.,.,TRBJ2-3,TRBV6-5,CASSYRDNSYTQYF,TGTGCCAGCAGTTACAGGGACAATAGTTATACGCAGTATTTT
.,TRBD2,TRBJ2-3,TRBV14,CASSRRPAGLTDTQYF,TGTGCCAGCAGCAGGAGGCCAGCGGGGCTCACAGATACGCAGTATTTT
.,.,TRBJ1-2,TRBV6-1,CASSEAGGDYGYTF,TGTGCCAGCAGTGAAGCGGGGGGGGACTATGGCTACACCTTC
.,.,TRBJ2-6,TRBV6-5,CASSSGSGANVLTF,TGTGCCAGCAGTTCAGGGTCCGGGGCCAACGTCCTGACTTTC
.,TRBD1,TRBJ1-5,TRBV19,CASSLGQGNQPQHF,TGTGCCAGTAGCCTGGGACAGGGGAATCAGCCCCAGCATTTT
.,TRBD1,TRBJ2-3,TRBV5-6,CASSLDQGADTQYF,TGTGCCAGCAGCTTGGACCAGGGGGCAGATACGCAGTATTTT
.,.,TRBJ1-5,TRBV7-9,CASSSTGPSNQPQHF,TGTGCCAGCAGCTCAACAGGGCCGAGCAATCAGCCCCAGCATTTT
.,TRBD2,TRBJ2-3,TRBV11-2,CASSLPLAGGTDTQYF,TGTGCCAGCAGCTTACCTCTAGCGGGGGGCACAGATACGCAGTATTTT
.,TRBD1,TRBJ1-6,TRBV30,CACHTTGGSSPLHF,TGTGCCTGCCACACGACAGGGGGCAGTTCACCCCTCCACTTT
.,.,TRBJ2-7,TRBV11-2,CASSLRGVLSYEQYF,TGTGCCAGCAGCTTAAGGGGGGTCCTTTCCTACGAGCAGTACTTC
.,.,TRBJ1-1,TRBV29-1,CSVFQGRRRGVNTEAFF,TGCAGCGTTTTTCAGGGCAGGAGGAGGGGCGTGAACACTGAAGCTTTCTTT
once,.,TRBJ1-5,TRBV7-2,CASSRDRGSNQPQHF,TGTGCCAGCAGCCGGGATAGAGGAAGCAATCAGCCCCAGCATTTT
.,.,TRBJ1-2,TRBV15,CATSRARDTKGYTF,TGTGCCACCAGCAGAGCCCGGGACACAAAGGGCTACACCTTC
.,.,TRBJ2-3,TRBV18,CASSLLQGTGPDTQYF,TGTGCCAGCTCACTACTACAGGGTACGGGGCCAGATACGCAGTATTTT
.,.,TRBJ1-1,TRBV19,CASRWWENTEAFF,TGTGCCAGTAGGTGGTGGGAGAACACTGAAGCTTTCTTT
.,.,TRBJ1-5,TRBV29-1,CSSQDSNQPQHF,TGCAGCTCACAAGATAGCAATCAGCCCCAGCATTTT
.,.,TRBJ1-1,TRBV29-1,CSVDRGKNTEAFF,TGCAGCGTTGATCGGGGGAAGAACACTGAAGCTTTCTTT
.,.,TRBJ2-5,TRBV20-1,CSANVIETQYF,TGCAGTGCTAACGTAATAGAGACCCAGTACTTC
.,TRBD2,TRBJ2-7,TRBV29-1,CSGRGGGTYEQYF,TGCAGCGGCCGGGGGGGCGGGACCTACGAGCAGTACTTC
.,.,TRBJ1-5,TRBV7-9,CASTQGYSNQPQHF,TGTGCCAGCACCCAGGGGTATAGCAATCAGCCCCAGCATTTT
.,TRBD1,TRBJ2-4,TRBV2,CASSRQGNIQYF,TGTGCCAGCAGTAGACAGGGAAACATTCAGTACTTC
.,.,TRBJ2-3,TRBV5-4,CASSLGGQHSTDTQYF,TGTGCCAGCAGCTTGGGGGGGCAACACAGCACAGATACGCAGTATTTT
.,.,TRBJ1-3,TRBV28,CASSMIGRNTIYF,TGTGCCAGCAGTATGATCGGTCGAAACACCATATATTTT
.,TRBD2,TRBJ2-7,TRBV27,CASASGRNSYEQYF,TGTGCCAGCGCAAGCGGGAGGAACTCCTACGAGCAGTACTTC
.,.,TRBJ1-6,TRBV4-1,CASSQDSGSSYNSPLHF,TGCGCCAGCAGCCAAGATTCCGGGAGCTCCTATAATTCACCCCTCCACTTT
.,.,TRBJ1-6,TRBV18,CASSPESSNSPLHF,TGTGCCAGCTCACCAGAGAGCTCGAATTCACCCCTCCACTTT
.,.,TRBJ1-6,TRBV5-1,CASSLRGLDSPLHF,TGCGCCAGCAGCTTGCGAGGGTTGGATTCACCCCTCCACTTT
.,.,TRBJ1-6,TRBV21-1,CASSKGPGSYNSPLHF,TGTGCCAGCAGCAAAGGGCCCGGGAGCTATAATTCACCCCTCCACTTT
.,.,TRBJ2-7,TRBV7-6,CASSLGQDLYEQYF,TGTGCCAGCAGCTTAGGTCAGGACCTCTACGAGCAGTACTTC
.,.,TRBJ2-2,TRBV5-1,CASSLGANTGELFF,TGCGCCAGCAGCTTAGGCGCTAACACCGGGGAGCTGTTTTTT
.,.,TRBJ1-2,TRBV5-1,CASSSQANYGYTF,TGCGCCAGCAGCTCCCAGGCTAACTATGGCTACACCTTC
.,.,TRBJ1-1,TRBV6-6,CASSYYRDTEAFF,TGTGCCAGCAGTTACTACAGGGACACTGAAGCTTTCTTT
.,TRBD2,TRBJ2-7,TRBV5-1,CASSLVAGTLTYEQYF,TGCGCCAGCAGCTTGGTAGCGGGGACCCTAACCTACGAGCAGTACTTC
.,.,TRBJ2-7,TRBV7-6,CASSLTGLPKEQYF,TGTGCCAGCAGCTTAACGGGACTCCCTAAGGAGCAGTACTTC
.,.,TRBJ1-2,TRBV6-1,CARGRPGAGGYTF,TGTGCCAGAGGCCGGCCGGGGGCGGGCGGCTACACCTTC
.,.,TRBJ1-3,TRBV18,CASSPVKTTSGNTIYF,TGTGCCAGCTCACCAGTAAAAACGACCTCCGGAAACACCATATATTTT
.,TRBD1,TRBJ1-4,TRBV4-1,CASSRGDSNPEKLFF,TGCGCCAGCAGCCGGGGGGACAGCAACCCTGAAAAACTGTTTTTT
.,.,TRBJ1-2,TRBV21-1,CASSSLRGTNYGYTF,TGTGCCAGCAGCAGCTTGAGGGGAACTAACTATGGCTACACCTTC
.,.,TRBJ1-2,TRBV5-8,CASSLGQDNYGYTF,TGTGCCAGCAGCTTGGGACAGGATAACTATGGCTACACCTTC
.,.,TRBJ2-6,TRBV5-1,CASSLVVAGANVLTF,TGCGCCAGCAGCTTGGTAGTGGCTGGGGCCAACGTCCTGACTTTC
.,.,TRBJ1-1,TRBV9,CASSAFDTGNTEAFF,TGTGCCAGCAGCGCCTTTGATACGGGGAACACTGAAGCTTTCTTT
.,.,TRBJ2-4,TRBV21-1,CASSQWTGGRRDIQYF,TGTGCCAGCAGCCAGTGGACAGGGGGCAGAAGAGACATTCAGTACTTC
.,.,TRBJ2-7,TRBV5-1,CASSLVTRGAHEQYF,TGCGCCAGCAGCTTGGTTACCCGAGGGGCCCACGAGCAGTACTTC
.,.,TRBJ2-3,TRBV7-3,CASSSWARTDTQYF,TGTGCCAGCAGCTCGTGGGCCCGCACAGATACGCAGTATTTT
.,.,TRBJ1-6,TRBV30,CAWSVPGLGALPSPLHF,TGTGCCTGGAGTGTACCGGGGTTGGGGGCGCTTCCTTCACCCCTCCACTTT
.,.,TRBJ2-2,TRBV29-1,CSVGWGANTGELFF,TGCAGCGTTGGGTGGGGGGCCAACACCGGGGAGCTGTTTTTT
once,.,TRBJ2-3,TRBV14,CASSQTWGTTSTDTQYF,TGTGCCAGCAGCCAAACCTGGGGTACCACTAGCACAGATACGCAGTATTTT
.,.,TRBJ2-7,TRBV7-2,CASSLVGPLGEQYF,TGTGCCAGCAGCTTAGTCGGTCCCTTGGGCGAGCAGTACTTC
.,.,TRBJ1-4,TRBV30,CAFTPGTTNEKLFF,TGTGCCTTTACTCCGGGGACAACTAATGAAAAACTGTTTTTT
.,.,TRBJ1-2,TRBV19,CASWEEGRSAGYTF,TGTGCCAGTTGGGAGGAGGGGCGGTCCGCTGGCTACACCTTC
.,.,TRBJ2-1,TRBV30,CAWSASPADNEQFF,TGTGCCTGGAGTGCCTCCCCAGCCGACAATGAGCAGTTCTTC